Listed here are 10 T cell receptor beta chains from one sample, sequenced in a study of shared clonotypes between healthy human individuals. Positive CCR7 selection of CD45RO-negative cells yielded the naive CD8 cells, and terminally differentiated effector memory CD45RA+ cells were excluded. TCRdb keeps only in-frame clones here, not all; method: immunoSEQ multiplex PCR. This sample has about 2 million clones, with around 96% found just once. Sequencing was performed on naive CD8+ T cells sorted from blood. The source is a man aged 18 to 30 in good health.

The rearrangement joins TRBV27 to TRBJ2-1; a possible D gene is TRBD2 (5 bases). From germline, CDR1 is MNHEY and CDR2 SMNVEV (reference sequence). This CDR3 is 15 amino acids long. V shed 2 bases and J shed 5 bases, with 13 bases lying between them. CDR3 DNA: TGTGCCAGCAGTTTAACAGCGGAGCTACACAATGAGCAGTTCTTC. Translated, it gives CASSLTAELHNEQFF.

The rearrangement joins TRBV11-2 to TRBJ2-1; 11 positions match TRBD1. Germline V lookup: CDR1 SGHAT, CDR2 FQNNGV. The CDR3 covers 16 residues. The V segment lost 4 bases and the J segment 2 bases; nucleotides outside the gene matches: 4. CDR3 region: CASSSWDRGTYNEQFF. CDR3 DNA sequence: TGTGCCAGCAGCTCCTGGGACAGGGGGACCTACAATGAGCAGTTCTTC.

V usage is TRBV27 and J usage is TRBJ1-4; no clear D. Germline-derived CDR1 and CDR2 are MNHEY and SMNVEV (reference sequence). The CDR3 is made up of 14 amino acids. Deletions cut 2 bases from V and 0 bases from J, with 4 bases between. CDR3 amino acids: CASSLIPTNEKLFF. Here the CDR3 DNA reads TGTGCCAGCAGTTTAATCCCAACTAATGAAAAACTGTTTTTT.

Concerning this clone itself: At the DNA level, this CDR3 is encoded by other sequences in the same sample as well. The chain combines TRBV7-6 with TRBJ2-7; 7 nucleotides match TRBD1. CDR3 length equals 15 residues. The germline V gene has CDR1 SGHVS and CDR2 FNYEAQ. J gave up 3 bases and V 3 bases, and 8 bases lay outside the gene matches. CDR3 sequence (DNA): TGTGCCAGCAGCTTGGGGTCGGGACAGATCTACGAGCAGTACTTC. Translation gives CASSLGSGQIYEQYF. Combining the CDR3 with reference TRBV7-6 and TRBJ2-7 gives the whole variable domain GAGVSQSPRYKVTKRGQDVALRCDPISGHVSLYWYRQALGQGPEFLTYFNYEAQQDKSGLPNDRFSAERPEGSISTLTIQRTEQRDSAMYRCASSLGSGQIYEQYFGPGTRLTVT.

The chain uses TRBV2 and TRBJ2-5, with D hard to call. Trimming removed 7 bases from V and 1 base from J, with 13 bases in between. Per germline, CDR1 SNHLY and CDR2 FYNNEI. The CDR3 is made up of 14 amino acids. CDR3 in DNA: TGTGCCAGCAAGAGCTTGGGGTTCCAAGAGACCCAGTACTTC. Protein: CASKSLGFQETQYF.

The chain uses TRBV5-5 and TRBJ1-5; 8 bases agree with TRBD1. V was pared by 2 bases and J by 5 bases, with 6 bases of the junction left unmatched. The CDR3 has 15 amino acids. CDR1 SGHKS and CDR2 YYEKEE come from the germline V gene (reference sequence). The chain's CDR3 is CASSFDRGVYQPQHF. The DNA for the CDR3 is TGTGCCAGCAGCTTTGACAGGGGCGTTTATCAGCCCCAGCATTTT.

The chain is built from TRBV7-6 and TRBJ2-3; D is unclear. The CDR3 spans 16 residues. Germline CDR1 reads SGHVS; CDR2 reads FNYEAQ. V was cut by 0 bases and J by 0 bases, with 10 bases left in between. This CDR3 reads CASSLAGLASTDTQYF. The CDR3 DNA is TGTGCCAGCAGCTTAGCGGGGTTAGCTAGCACAGATACGCAGTATTTT.

This clone was recorded a few times. The V call is TRBV30, the J call TRBJ1-4; 8 positions agree with TRBD1. The germline V gene encodes CDR1 GTSNPN and CDR2 SVGIG (reference sequence). This CDR3 region has 14 residues. Trimming at V came to 2 bases and at J to 7 bases, leaving 6 bases not matched to a gene. The CDR3 nucleotides read TGTGCCTGGAGTTTTGGACAGGGCGGTGAAAAACTGTTTTTT. It encodes CAWSFGQGGEKLFF.

This clone was picked up one time. CDR3 coding DNA: TGCAGCGTTGAGATGGGCAGGGGGCTCACTGAAGCTTTCTTT. Amino acid sequence: CSVEMGRGLTEAFF. The rearrangement links TRBV29-1 to TRBJ1-1, with 8 bases that match TRBD1. Looked up from germline, CDR1 is SQVTM and CDR2 is ANQGSEA. This CDR3 contains 14 residues. The V gene end was trimmed by 3 bases and the J gene end by 4 bases; junction bases not matched to a gene: 7.

Note on this clone: Other nucleotide sequences from this sample produce the same CDR3. This chain connects TRBV6-5 to TRBJ1-2; D gene unclear. CDR1 and CDR2 from the germline V gene are MNHEY and SVGAGI. V gave up 2 bases and J gave up 2 bases, with 6 bases separating them. The CDR3 runs 13 residues. For the CDR3, the DNA is TGTGCCAGCAGTTACGAGGCCAACTATGGCTACACCTTC. This encodes CASSYEANYGYTF.